The 7 T cell receptor beta chains presented below share a single source sample, sequenced in a study of T-cell reconstitution after alpha-beta-depleted transplantation in children. Preparing the TCRbeta library involved the use of unique molecular identifiers. Each CDR3 protein is one row after TCRdb ran MiXCR on the PCR reads. The sample has about 870,000 distinct CDR3 sequences, around 17% seen once. The specimen was PBMCs, mostly from graft donor cells, collected 360 days after TCRalphabeta/CD19-depleted stem cell transplant. The receptors here all came from a male patient younger than 18 who had a stem cell transplant for acute lymphoblastic leukemia, so the T cells may come from the graft donor.

This clonotype has just a few counts. DNA for the CDR3: TGCAGCGTTGATAGGTTCCCCCCGAATGAGCAGTTCTTC. It codes for CSVDRFPPNEQFF. The chain has TRBV29-1 and TRBJ2-1; D not certain. The CDR3 covers 13 residues. Germline values: CDR1 SQVTM, CDR2 ANQGSEA. The V end lost 3 bases, the J end lost 7 bases, and 13 bases lay between the germline ends.

This clonotype was found many times. The V gene is TRBV29-1, the J gene TRBJ2-1; no clear D. CDR1 and CDR2 from the germline V gene are SQVTM and ANQGSEA. Between the trimmed V and J ends, which lost 6 bases and 2 bases, there was a span of 14 bases. The CDR3 length is 14 residues. The CDR3 sequence is CSVEPSGPYNEQFF. The DNA of the CDR3 is TGCAGCGTGGAGCCTAGTGGCCCCTACAATGAGCAGTTCTTC.

Ten or more counts support this clonotype. The V and J genes are TRBV12-3 or TRBV12-4 and TRBJ1-2; D unclear. The length of the CDR3 is 12 residues. The V end lost 6 bases, the J end lost 4 bases, and 9 bases lay between the germline ends. CDR3 sequence (DNA): TGTGCCAGCAGCTTGGTCCTCTATGGCTACACCTTC. Its translation: CASSLVLYGYTF.

This clonotype was counted a few times. V and J are TRBV5-1 and TRBJ1-2; 8 bases line up with TRBD1. The germline V gene has CDR1 SGHRS and CDR2 YFSETQ. This CDR3 spans 15 amino acids. The V segment lost 4 bases and the J segment 4 bases; nucleotides outside the gene matches: 9. CDR3: CASSPDREPPYGYTF. The DNA of the CDR3 is TGCGCCAGCAGCCCGGACAGGGAGCCGCCCTATGGCTACACCTTC.

V usage is TRBV5-1 and J usage is TRBJ2-1, with 9 bases aligning to TRBD1. V lost 4 bases and J lost 7; bases outside the gene matches: 9. The CDR3 consists of 15 residues. Germline lookup yields CDR1 SGHRS and CDR2 YFSETQ. The CDR3 sequence is CASSSAGTGLNEQFF. The DNA of the CDR3 is TGCGCCAGCAGCAGCGCCGGGACAGGGTTAAATGAGCAGTTCTTC.

The table lists this clonotype with a few counts. J is TRBJ1-1 and V is TRBV11-2; TRBD1 matches 9 bases. The CDR3 totals 15 residues. Germline V gene sequence: CDR1 SGHAT, CDR2 FQNNGV. V lost 5 bases and J lost 1; bases outside the gene matches: 5. As DNA, the CDR3 is TGTGCCAGCAGCCCGTGGGACAGGGAGAACACTGAAGCTTTCTTT. Translation gives CASSPWDRENTEAFF.

V and J are TRBV20-1 and TRBJ2-3; TRBD2 is a possible D gene (5 bases). The germline CDR1 and CDR2 sequences are DFQATT and SNEGSKA (reference sequence). V was cut by 4 bases and J by 3 bases, with 20 bases left in between. The length of the CDR3 is 16 residues. The CDR3 coding sequence is TGCAGTGCTATTCGGGGTGGGCGTTTTCGGACAGATACGCAGTATTTT. This codes for CSAIRGGRFRTDTQYF.